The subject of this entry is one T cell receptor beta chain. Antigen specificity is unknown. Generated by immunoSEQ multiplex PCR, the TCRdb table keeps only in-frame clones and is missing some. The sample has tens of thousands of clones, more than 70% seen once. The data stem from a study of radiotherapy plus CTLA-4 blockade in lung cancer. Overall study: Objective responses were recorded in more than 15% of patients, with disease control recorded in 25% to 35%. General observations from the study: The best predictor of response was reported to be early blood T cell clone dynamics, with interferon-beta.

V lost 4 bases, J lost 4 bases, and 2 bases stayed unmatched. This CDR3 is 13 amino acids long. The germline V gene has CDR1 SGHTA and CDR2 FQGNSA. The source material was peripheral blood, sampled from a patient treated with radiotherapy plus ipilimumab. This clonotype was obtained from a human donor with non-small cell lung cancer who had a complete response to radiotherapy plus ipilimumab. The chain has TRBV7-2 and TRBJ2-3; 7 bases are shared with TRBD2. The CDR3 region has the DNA TGTGCCAGCAGCTGGGGGGGGGCAGATACGCAGTATTTT. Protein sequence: CASSWGGADTQYF.